This TCR beta chain was recovered during a study of monozygotic twins with inflammatory bowel disease (dated by TCRdb to the late 2010s). Broadly, across the study: A total of approximately 28 monozygotic twin pairs were included in the full study, comprising nine German pairs (four IBD-concordant, five IBD-discordant) and 19 IBD-discordant Danish pairs. Disease-associated traits were sought mainly through comparisons between IBD patients and their genetically identical healthy co-twins within discordant pairs. Each individual had, on average, about 151 000 unique TCRalpha sequences and 181 000 unique TCRbeta sequences available for analysis. Study-wide conclusions, independent of this receptor: Repertoire similarity did not differ between concordant and discordant twins, possibly due to limited statistical power. Fewer clonotypes were shared with other individuals by IBD patients than by healthy twins, most markedly in patients showing signs of disease activity. Distinction between different T cell subtypes could not be achieved in the analysis. Because patients were on differing immunosuppressive treatments, the repertoires may have picked up extra background noise and inter-individual variability. Measured by the inverse Simpson index, TCRbeta repertoire diversity was lower in IBD patients than in their healthy co-twins. No single strong signal or clonotype linked to IBD turned up in the results, so the idea that one exists was not supported.

An approximately 2.5 ml peripheral blood sample was drawn into PAXgene tubes per donor and stored at -80°C. Without T cell sorting, total RNA was isolated from whole blood using the PAXgene blood miRNA kit on an automated QIAcube. Deep TCRalpha and TCRbeta repertoire profiling with unique molecular barcoding was performed on peripheral blood of monozygotic twin pairs concordant or discordant for inflammatory bowel disease. For every twin pair, smoking habits were documented, and each individual was categorised as a current, former or never smoker. Remarks on this clonotype: No cognate antigen has been identified for it.

Library preparation used 5' RACE. Preparation of each TCR library used around 3,500 ng of total RNA. cDNA was synthesized with SMARTScribe reverse transcriptase in eight separate reactions per sample. During cDNA synthesis, template switching was used to introduce unique molecular identifiers that contained a 6-nucleotide sample barcode. TCRalpha and TCRbeta cDNA was amplified by two nested PCRs of around 15 and 9 cycles, with bead purification after each PCR. Before amplification, the cDNA was treated with uracil DNA-glycosylase and purified using the QIAquick PCR purification kit. The second PCR added Illumina TruSeq-compatible adapters along with sample-specific barcodes. TapeStation and Qubit were used to check library quality and concentration, and roughly 4.6 ng of each library was pooled. Sequencing of pooled libraries was carried out on an Illumina HiSeq2500 single-index Rapid Run using 2 x 100 bp reads and custom sequencing primers. As for how the authors treated the data: MiGEC version 1.2.6 was used for UMI-based consensus assembly, which corrected PCR and sequencing errors. MiXCR version 2.1.1 handled V(D)J alignment, clonotype assembly and CDR3 extraction. Normalisation of gene usage, clonotype sharing and MAIT/NKT TCR abundance was achieved by analysing the top 1000, 10 000 and 20 000 clonotypes per sample. Diversity was computed as the inverse Simpson index with the vegan R package after downsampling to 27 000 UMIs. Statistical testing used paired Mann-Whitney U tests on the discordant twin pairs and applied Benjamini-Hochberg correction for multiple testing. TCRdb reprocessed the reads, and each CDR3 protein sequence is entered once, without DNA. The authors' filters were not applied to this entry. The sample's clone listing holds about 210,000 distinct CDR3 sequences. The ten largest clones represent 7.5% to 9.5% of the sample.

The germline V gene specifies SGHRS as CDR1 and YFSETQ as CDR2. From the cysteine up to the phenylalanine, the CDR3 has a length of 15 residues. The nucleotide record is missing. The sample comprised blood. The chain was built from TRBV5-1 and TRBJ2-1; TCRdb lists TRBD1, though no DNA is available to test this call. This clonotype originated in a human donor with ulcerative colitis or Crohn's disease, or a healthy co-twin of an affected twin (not recorded which). CDR3 region: CASSGNGQTYNEQFF.